The following is a T cell receptor (beta chain) sequence with its context. This CDR3 region has 10 residues. The V end was cut by 6 bases, the J end by 5 bases, with 4 bases between. Germline CDR1 reads MNHEY; CDR2 reads SVGAGI. This entry belongs to a study of control samples from healthy donors and cancer patients. The repertoire was sequenced with immunoSEQ multiplex PCR; TCRdb's copy has only in-frame clones and lacks some. This table holds just over 150,000 clones, 85% to 95% found once. The sample comprised blood. This clonotype was obtained from a woman aged 40-49 years in good health. The chain joins TRBV6-5 to TRBJ2-5; D gene uncertain. This CDR3 reads CASRHETQYF. CDR3 coding DNA: TGTGCCAGCAGGCATGAGACCCAGTACTTC.